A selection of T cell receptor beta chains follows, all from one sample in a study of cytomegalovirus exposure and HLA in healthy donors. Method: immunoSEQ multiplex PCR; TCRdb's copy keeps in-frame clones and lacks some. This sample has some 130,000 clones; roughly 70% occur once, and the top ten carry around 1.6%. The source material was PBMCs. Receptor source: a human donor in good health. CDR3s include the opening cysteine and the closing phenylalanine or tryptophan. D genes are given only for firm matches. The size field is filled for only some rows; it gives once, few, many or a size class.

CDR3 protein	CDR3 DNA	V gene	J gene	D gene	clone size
CASRRTGGRSPLHF	TGTGCCAGCCGACGAACAGGGGGCAGATCACCCCTCCACTTT	TRBV6-5	TRBJ1-6	TRBD1	NA
CASSHQKGGGALVEQYF	TGTGCCAGCAGCCATCAGAAGGGGGGGGGCGCGTTGGTCGAGCAGTACTTC	TRBV14	TRBJ2-7	NA	NA
CSVGAGGTGETQYF	TGCAGCGTTGGAGCGGGAGGGACGGGAGAGACCCAGTACTTC	TRBV29-1	TRBJ2-5	TRBD2	NA
CASSRATGGNTEAFF	TGTGCCAGCTCACGCGCTACAGGGGGGAACACTGAAGCTTTCTTT	TRBV18	TRBJ1-1	TRBD1	few
CASSKNLAVYTDTQYF	TGTGCCAGCAGCAAAAACCTAGCGGTATACACAGATACGCAGTATTTT	TRBV11-3	TRBJ2-3	TRBD2	few
CASSLTSGRYEQYF	TGTGCCAGCAGCCTGACTAGCGGGAGGTACGAGCAGTACTTC	TRBV6-6	TRBJ2-7	TRBD2	NA
CASSMPPPADTQYF	TGTGCCAGTAGTATGCCCCCCCCGGCAGATACGCAGTATTTT	TRBV19	TRBJ2-3	NA	NA
CASSNDRVDGYTF	TGTGCCAGCAGCAACGACAGGGTGGATGGCTACACCTTC	TRBV27	TRBJ1-2	TRBD1	NA
CASSPTGAETQYF	TGTGCCAGCAGCCCTACAGGGGCAGAGACCCAGTACTTC	TRBV7-3	TRBJ2-5	TRBD1	NA
CASSLTTGTLYGYTF	TGTGCCAGCAGTTTAACGACAGGGACGCTCTATGGCTACACCTTC	TRBV27	TRBJ1-2	TRBD1	NA
CASSRTIQGNEQFF	TGTGCCAGCAGCCGGACTATCCAGGGCAATGAGCAGTTCTTC	TRBV9	TRBJ2-1	NA	NA
CASSDRTSGRYEQFF	TGCGCCAGCAGTGATCGGACTAGCGGGAGATATGAGCAGTTCTTC	TRBV10-2	TRBJ2-1	TRBD2	few
CASSLGTSGPWNTGELFF	TGTGCCAGCAGTTTAGGGACTAGCGGGCCCTGGAACACCGGGGAGCTGTTTTTT	TRBV27	TRBJ2-2	TRBD2	NA
CASSLLMTDTQYF	TGCGCCAGCAGCCTTTTAATGACAGATACGCAGTATTTT	TRBV4-1	TRBJ2-3	NA	NA
CASAWEATQYF	TGTGCCAGCGCCTGGGAGGCGACGCAGTATTTT	TRBV6-5	TRBJ2-3	NA	NA
CASRPWASGSGGELFF	TGTGCCAGCAGGCCCTGGGCTAGCGGGAGCGGCGGGGAGCTGTTTTTT	TRBV28	TRBJ2-2	TRBD2	NA
CASSSTGVGTGGLETGELFF	TGTGCCAGCAGCTCGACAGGGGTTGGGACGGGAGGATTGGAAACCGGGGAGCTGTTTTTT	TRBV6-4	TRBJ2-2	NA	NA
CASSHPGDYSYEQYF	TGTGCCAGCAGCCATCCCGGAGACTACTCCTACGAGCAGTACTTC	TRBV7-9	TRBJ2-7	NA	NA
CATSKGGTGNTGELFF	TGCGCCACCTCAAAAGGGGGGACAGGGAACACCGGGGAGCTGTTTTTT	TRBV5-1	TRBJ2-2	TRBD1	NA
CASSLSGTGASYEQYF	TGTGCCAGCAGTTTGAGCGGGACAGGGGCCTCCTACGAGCAGTACTTC	TRBV27	TRBJ2-7	TRBD1	NA
CASSPPMGLPYEQYF	TGTGCCAGCTCACCACCAATGGGGCTTCCCTACGAGCAGTACTTC	TRBV18	TRBJ2-7	NA	NA
CASSLRTPNEQFF	TGTGCCAGTAGTCTCAGAACCCCCAATGAGCAGTTCTTC	TRBV19	TRBJ2-1	NA	NA
CASSLARATTINYGYTF	TGTGCCAGCAGCTTAGCGAGGGCAACGACCATTAACTATGGCTACACCTTC	TRBV7-2	TRBJ1-2	NA	NA
CAISVGGPTNTGELFF	TGTGCCATCAGTGTGGGGGGGCCGACGAACACCGGGGAGCTGTTTTTT	TRBV10-3	TRBJ2-2	NA	NA
CAWSKGGAQPQHF	TGTGCCTGGAGCAAAGGAGGGGCTCAGCCCCAGCATTTT	TRBV30	TRBJ1-5	NA	NA
CASSLAGQSYEQYF	TGCGCCAGCAGCTTGGCGGGACAGTCCTACGAGCAGTACTTC	TRBV5-1	TRBJ2-7	TRBD1	NA
CASSLVAGGETQYF	TGTGCCAGCAGCTTAGTAGCGGGAGGAGAGACCCAGTACTTC	TRBV7-3	TRBJ2-5	TRBD2	once
CASSGAGVADEQFF	TGTGCCAGCAGTGGGGCGGGAGTCGCGGATGAGCAGTTCTTC	TRBV6-5	TRBJ2-1	TRBD2	few
CASSFSAAGRGSYGNQPQHF	TGTGCCAGCAGCTTTTCTGCCGCGGGCAGGGGGTCGTATGGCAATCAGCCCCAGCATTTT	TRBV12-1	TRBJ1-5	NA	once
CASSHLIGQGSEEQYF	TGTGCCAGCAGCCACCTCATCGGACAGGGGTCGGAGGAGCAGTACTTC	TRBV5-6	TRBJ2-7	TRBD1	NA
CASSIDPWNTEAFF	TGTGCCAGTAGTATAGATCCTTGGAACACTGAAGCTTTCTTT	TRBV19	TRBJ1-1	NA	few